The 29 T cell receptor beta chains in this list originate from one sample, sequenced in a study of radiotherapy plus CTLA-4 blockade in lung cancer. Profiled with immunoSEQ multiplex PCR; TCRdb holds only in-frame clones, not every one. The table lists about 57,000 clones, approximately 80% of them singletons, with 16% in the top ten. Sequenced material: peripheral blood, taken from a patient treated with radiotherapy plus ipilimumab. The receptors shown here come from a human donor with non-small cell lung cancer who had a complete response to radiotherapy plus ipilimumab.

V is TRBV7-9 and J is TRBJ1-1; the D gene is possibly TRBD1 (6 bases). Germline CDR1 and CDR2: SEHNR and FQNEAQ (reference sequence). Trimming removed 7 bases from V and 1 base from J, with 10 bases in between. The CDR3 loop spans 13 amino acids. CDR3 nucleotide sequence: TGTGCCAGCAACAAACAGGGGAACACTGAAGCTTTCTTT. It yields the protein CASNKQGNTEAFF.

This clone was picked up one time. CDR3 sequence (DNA): TGTGCCATTCACCCGTCGACAGGGAATCAGCCCCAGCATTTT. Translation: CAIHPSTGNQPQHF. The chain recombines TRBV6-1 with TRBJ1-5; 7 nucleotides agree with TRBD1. The germline V gene has CDR1 MNHNS and CDR2 SASEGT. The CDR3 loop spans 14 amino acids. Trimming cost V 10 bases and J 4 bases; bases outside gene matches: 10.

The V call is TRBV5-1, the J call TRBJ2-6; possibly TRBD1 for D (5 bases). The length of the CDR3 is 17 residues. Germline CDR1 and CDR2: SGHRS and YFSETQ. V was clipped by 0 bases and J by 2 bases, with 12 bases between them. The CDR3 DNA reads TGCGCCAGCAGCTTGGCCCCACAGGATGCTGGGGCCAACGTCCTGACTTTC. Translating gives CASSLAPQDAGANVLTF.

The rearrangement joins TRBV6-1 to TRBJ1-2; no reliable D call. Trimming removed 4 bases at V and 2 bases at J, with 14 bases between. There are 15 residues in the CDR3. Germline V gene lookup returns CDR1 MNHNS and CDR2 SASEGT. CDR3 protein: CASSGGGRENYGYTF. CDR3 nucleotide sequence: TGTGCCAGCAGTGGTGGCGGGCGGGAGAACTATGGCTACACCTTC.

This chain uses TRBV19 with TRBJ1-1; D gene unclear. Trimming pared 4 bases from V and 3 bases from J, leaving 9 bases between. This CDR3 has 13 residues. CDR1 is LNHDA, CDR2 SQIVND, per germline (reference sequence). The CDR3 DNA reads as TGTGCCAGTAGTACAAGGAGGGACACTGAAGCTTTCTTT. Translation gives CASSTRRDTEAFF.

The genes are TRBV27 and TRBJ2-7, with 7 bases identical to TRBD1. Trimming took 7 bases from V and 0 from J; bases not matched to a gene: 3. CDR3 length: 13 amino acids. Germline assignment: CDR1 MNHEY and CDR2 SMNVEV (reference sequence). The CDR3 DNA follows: TGTGCCAGCATTGACAGGGTCTCCTACGAGCAGTACTTC. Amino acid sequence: CASIDRVSYEQYF.

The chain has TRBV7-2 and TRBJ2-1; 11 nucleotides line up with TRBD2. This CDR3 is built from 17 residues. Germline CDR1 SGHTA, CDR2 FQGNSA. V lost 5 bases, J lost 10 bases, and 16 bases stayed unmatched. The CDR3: CASSLGTSGPMAWEQFF. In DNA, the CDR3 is TGTGCCAGCAGCCTAGGGACTAGCGGACCAATGGCGTGGGAGCAGTTCTTC. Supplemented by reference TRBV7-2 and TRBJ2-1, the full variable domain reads GAGVSQSPSNKVTEKGKDVELRCDPISGHTALYWYRQSLGQGLEFLIYFQGNSAPDKSGLPSDRFSAERTGGSVSTLTIQRTQQEDSAVYLCASSLGTSGPMAWEQFFGPGTRLTVL.

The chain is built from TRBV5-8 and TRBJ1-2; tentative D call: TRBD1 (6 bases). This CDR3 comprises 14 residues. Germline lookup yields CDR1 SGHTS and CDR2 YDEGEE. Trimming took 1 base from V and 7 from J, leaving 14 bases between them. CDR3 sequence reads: CASSLYRAVGGYTF. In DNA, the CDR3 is TGTGCCAGCAGCTTGTACAGGGCGGTAGGTGGCTACACCTTC.

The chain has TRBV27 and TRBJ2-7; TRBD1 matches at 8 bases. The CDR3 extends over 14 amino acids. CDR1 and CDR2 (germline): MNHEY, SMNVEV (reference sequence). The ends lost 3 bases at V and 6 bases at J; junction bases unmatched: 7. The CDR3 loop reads CASSFGGQVSEQYF. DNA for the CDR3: TGTGCCAGCAGTTTTGGGGGACAGGTGAGCGAGCAGTACTTC.

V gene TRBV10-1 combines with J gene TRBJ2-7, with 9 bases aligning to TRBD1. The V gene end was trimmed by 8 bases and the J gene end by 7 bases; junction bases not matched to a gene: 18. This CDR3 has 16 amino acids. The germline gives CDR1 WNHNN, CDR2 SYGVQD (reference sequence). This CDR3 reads CASQNHRGLNEGEQYV. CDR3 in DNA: TGCGCCAGCCAGAATCACAGGGGGCTAAATGAGGGAGAGCAGTACGTC.

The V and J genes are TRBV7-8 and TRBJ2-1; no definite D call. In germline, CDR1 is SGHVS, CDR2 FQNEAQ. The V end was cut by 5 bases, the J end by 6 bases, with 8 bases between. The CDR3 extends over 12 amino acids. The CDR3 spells CASSTRGNEQFF. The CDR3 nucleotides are TGTGCCAGCAGCACAAGAGGCAATGAGCAGTTCTTC.

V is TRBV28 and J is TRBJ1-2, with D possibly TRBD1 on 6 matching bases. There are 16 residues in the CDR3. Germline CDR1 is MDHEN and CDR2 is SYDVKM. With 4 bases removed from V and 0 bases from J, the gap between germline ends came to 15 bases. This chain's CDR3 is CASSSTLYRANYGYTF. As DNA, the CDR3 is TGTGCCAGCAGTTCGACTCTTTACAGGGCTAACTATGGCTACACCTTC.

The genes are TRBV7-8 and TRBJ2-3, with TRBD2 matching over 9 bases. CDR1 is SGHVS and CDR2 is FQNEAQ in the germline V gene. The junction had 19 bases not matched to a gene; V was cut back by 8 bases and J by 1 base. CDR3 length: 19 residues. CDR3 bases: TGTGCCAGCCGAGGGCTAGCGGGATCACACTCCCCTGGCACAGATACGCAGTATTTT. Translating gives CASRGLAGSHSPGTDTQYF.

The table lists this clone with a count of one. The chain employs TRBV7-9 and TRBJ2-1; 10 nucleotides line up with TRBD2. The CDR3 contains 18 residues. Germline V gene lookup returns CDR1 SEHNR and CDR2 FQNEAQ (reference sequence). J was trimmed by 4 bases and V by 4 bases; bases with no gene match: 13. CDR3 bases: TGTGCCAGCAGCTCCATAGCGGGGGGTCCTCTACTATACAATGAGCAGTTCTTC. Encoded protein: CASSSIAGGPLLYNEQFF. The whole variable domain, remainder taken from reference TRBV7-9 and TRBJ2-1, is DTGVSQNPRHKITKRGQNVTFRCDPISEHNRLYWYRQTLGQGPEFLTYFQNEAQLEKSRLLSDRFSAERPKGSFSTLEIQRTEQGDSAMYLCASSSIAGGPLLYNEQFFGPGTRLTVL.

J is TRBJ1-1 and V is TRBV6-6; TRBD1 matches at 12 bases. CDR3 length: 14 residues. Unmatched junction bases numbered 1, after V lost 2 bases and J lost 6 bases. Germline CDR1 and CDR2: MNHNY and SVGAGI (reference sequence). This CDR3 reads CASSYGTGGSEAFF. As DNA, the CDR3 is TGTGCCAGCAGTTACGGGACAGGGGGCTCTGAAGCTTTCTTT.

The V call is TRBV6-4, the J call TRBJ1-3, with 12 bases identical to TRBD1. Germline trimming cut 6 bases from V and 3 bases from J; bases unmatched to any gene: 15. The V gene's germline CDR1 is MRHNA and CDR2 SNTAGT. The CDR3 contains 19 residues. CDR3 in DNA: TGTGCCAGCAGGACCGGGACAGGGGGCGCGGGTAAGGATGGAAACACCATATATTTT. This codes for CASRTGTGGAGKDGNTIYF.

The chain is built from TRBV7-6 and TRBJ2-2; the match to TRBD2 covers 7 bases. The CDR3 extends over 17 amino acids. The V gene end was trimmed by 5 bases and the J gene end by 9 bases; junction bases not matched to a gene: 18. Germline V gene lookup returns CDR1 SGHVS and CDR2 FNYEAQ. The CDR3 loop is CASSHNSGMGDVRELFF. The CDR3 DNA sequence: TGTGCCAGCAGCCACAACAGCGGGATGGGGGATGTTAGGGAGCTGTTTTTT.

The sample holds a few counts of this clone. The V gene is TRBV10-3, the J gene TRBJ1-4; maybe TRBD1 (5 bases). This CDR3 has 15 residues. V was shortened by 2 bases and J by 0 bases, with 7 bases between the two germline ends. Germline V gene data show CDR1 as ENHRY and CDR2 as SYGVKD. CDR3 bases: TGTGCCATCAGTGAGGCAGGGTCAACTAATGAAAAACTGTTTTTT. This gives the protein CAISEAGSTNEKLFF.

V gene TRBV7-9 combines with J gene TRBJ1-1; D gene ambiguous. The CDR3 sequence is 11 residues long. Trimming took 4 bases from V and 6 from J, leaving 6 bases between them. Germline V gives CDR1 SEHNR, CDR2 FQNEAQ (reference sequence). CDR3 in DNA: TGTGCCAGCAGCTACGAGCCTGAAGCTTTCTTT. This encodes CASSYEPEAFF. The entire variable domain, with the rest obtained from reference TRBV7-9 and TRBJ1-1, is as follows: DTGVSQNPRHKITKRGQNVTFRCDPISEHNRLYWYRQTLGQGPEFLTYFQNEAQLEKSRLLSDRFSAERPKGSFSTLEIQRTEQGDSAMYLCASSYEPEAFFGQGTRLTVV.

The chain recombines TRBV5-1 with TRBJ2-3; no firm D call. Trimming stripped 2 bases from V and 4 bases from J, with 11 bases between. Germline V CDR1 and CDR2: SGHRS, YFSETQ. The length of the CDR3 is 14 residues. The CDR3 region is CASSLPLSADTQYF. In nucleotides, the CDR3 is TGCGCCAGCAGCTTACCTCTGAGTGCAGATACGCAGTATTTT.

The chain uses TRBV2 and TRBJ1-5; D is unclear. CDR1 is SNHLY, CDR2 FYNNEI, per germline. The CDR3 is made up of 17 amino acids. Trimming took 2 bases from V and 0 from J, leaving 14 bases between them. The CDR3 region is CASSERGSVVSNQPQHF. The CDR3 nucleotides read TGTGCCAGCAGTGAACGAGGGTCCGTGGTTAGCAATCAGCCCCAGCATTTT.

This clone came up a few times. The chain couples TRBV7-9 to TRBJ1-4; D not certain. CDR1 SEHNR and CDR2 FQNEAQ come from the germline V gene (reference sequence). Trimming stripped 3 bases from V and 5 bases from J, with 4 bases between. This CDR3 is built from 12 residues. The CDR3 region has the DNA TGTGCCAGCAGCTTCAGGAATGAAAAACTGTTTTTT. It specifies CASSFRNEKLFF.

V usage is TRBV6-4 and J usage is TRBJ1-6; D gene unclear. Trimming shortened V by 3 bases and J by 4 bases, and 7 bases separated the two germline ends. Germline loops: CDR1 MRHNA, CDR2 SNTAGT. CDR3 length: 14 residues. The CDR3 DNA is TGTGCCAGCAGTGAGGCAGTGTATAATTCACCCCTCCACTTT. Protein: CASSEAVYNSPLHF.

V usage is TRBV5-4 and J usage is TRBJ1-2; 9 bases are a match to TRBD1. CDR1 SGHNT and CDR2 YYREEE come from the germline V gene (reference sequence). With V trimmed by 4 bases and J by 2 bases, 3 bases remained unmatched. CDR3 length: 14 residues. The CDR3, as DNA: TGTGCCAGCAGCACCGGACAGGGGAACTATGGCTACACCTTC. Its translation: CASSTGQGNYGYTF.

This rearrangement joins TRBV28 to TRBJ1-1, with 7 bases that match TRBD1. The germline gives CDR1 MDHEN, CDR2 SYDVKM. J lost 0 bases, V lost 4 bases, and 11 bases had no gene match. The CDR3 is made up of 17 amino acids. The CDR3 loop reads CASSSPGTAALNTEAFF. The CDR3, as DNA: TGTGCCAGCAGTTCCCCCGGGACAGCCGCCTTGAACACTGAAGCTTTCTTT.

CDR3 loop: CASLTPRGMNTEAFF. CDR3 sequence (DNA): TGTGCCAGCTTAACCCCCAGGGGGATGAACACTGAAGCTTTCTTT. The chain joins TRBV2 to TRBJ1-1; 7 bases fit TRBD1. The V segment lost 8 bases and the J segment 0 bases; nucleotides outside the gene matches: 9. CDR3 length: 15 amino acids. The germline V gene encodes CDR1 SNHLY and CDR2 FYNNEI.

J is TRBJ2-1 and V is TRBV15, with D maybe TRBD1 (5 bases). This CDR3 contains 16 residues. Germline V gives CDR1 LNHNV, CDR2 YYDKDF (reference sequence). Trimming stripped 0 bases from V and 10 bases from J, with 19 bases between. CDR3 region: CATSRDLGQGAKEQFF. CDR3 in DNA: TGTGCCACCAGCAGAGATTTAGGCCAAGGGGCAAAGGAGCAGTTCTTC.

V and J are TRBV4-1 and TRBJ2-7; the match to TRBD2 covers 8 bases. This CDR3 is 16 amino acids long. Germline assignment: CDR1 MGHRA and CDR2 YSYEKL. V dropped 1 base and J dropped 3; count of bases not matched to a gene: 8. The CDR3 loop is CASSQVDGGDHYEQYF. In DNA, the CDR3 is TGCGCCAGCAGCCAAGTTGACGGGGGGGATCACTACGAGCAGTACTTC.

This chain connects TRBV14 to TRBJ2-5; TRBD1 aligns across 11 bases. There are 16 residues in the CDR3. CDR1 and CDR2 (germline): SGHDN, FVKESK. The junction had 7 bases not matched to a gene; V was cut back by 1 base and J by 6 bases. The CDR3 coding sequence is TGTGCCAGCAGCCAAGGCCTGGACAGGGGGCAAAAGACCCAGTACTTC. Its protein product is CASSQGLDRGQKTQYF.